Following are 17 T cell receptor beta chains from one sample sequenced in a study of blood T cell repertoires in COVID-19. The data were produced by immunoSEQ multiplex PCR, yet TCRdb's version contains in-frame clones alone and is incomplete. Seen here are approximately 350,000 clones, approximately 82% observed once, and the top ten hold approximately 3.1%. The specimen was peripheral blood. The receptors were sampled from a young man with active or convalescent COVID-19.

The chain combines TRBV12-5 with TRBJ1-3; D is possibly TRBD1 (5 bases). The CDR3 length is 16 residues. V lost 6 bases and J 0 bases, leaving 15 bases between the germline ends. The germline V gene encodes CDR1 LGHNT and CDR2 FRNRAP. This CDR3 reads CASGPPGLNSGNTIYF. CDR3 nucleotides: TGTGCTAGTGGCCCGCCGGGACTGAACTCTGGAAACACCATATATTTT.

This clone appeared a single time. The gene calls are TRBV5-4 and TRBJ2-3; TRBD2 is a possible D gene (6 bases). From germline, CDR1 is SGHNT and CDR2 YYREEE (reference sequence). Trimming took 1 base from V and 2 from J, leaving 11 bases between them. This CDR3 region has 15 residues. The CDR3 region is CASSLMAGITDTQYF. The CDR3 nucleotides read TGTGCCAGCAGCTTGATGGCGGGAATCACAGATACGCAGTATTTT.

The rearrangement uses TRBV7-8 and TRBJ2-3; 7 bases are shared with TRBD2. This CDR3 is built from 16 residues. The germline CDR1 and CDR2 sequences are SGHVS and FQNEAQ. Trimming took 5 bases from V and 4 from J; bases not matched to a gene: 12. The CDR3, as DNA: TGTGCCAGCAGCCCTCGGGTGGCTAGCGGCTCAGATACGCAGTATTTT. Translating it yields CASSPRVASGSDTQYF.

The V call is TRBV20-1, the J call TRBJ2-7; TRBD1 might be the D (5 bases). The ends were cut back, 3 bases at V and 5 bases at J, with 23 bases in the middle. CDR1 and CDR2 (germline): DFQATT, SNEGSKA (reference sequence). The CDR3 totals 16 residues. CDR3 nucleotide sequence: TGCAGTGCTAGTAACGGGCGAGTAGGCGCCAGGGACGAGCAGTACTTC. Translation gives CSASNGRVGARDEQYF.

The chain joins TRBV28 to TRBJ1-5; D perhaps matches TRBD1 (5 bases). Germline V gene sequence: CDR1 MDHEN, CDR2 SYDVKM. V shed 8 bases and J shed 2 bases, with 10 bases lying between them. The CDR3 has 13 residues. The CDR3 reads CASGGFGNQPQHF. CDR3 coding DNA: TGTGCCAGCGGGGGGTTTGGCAATCAGCCCCAGCATTTT.

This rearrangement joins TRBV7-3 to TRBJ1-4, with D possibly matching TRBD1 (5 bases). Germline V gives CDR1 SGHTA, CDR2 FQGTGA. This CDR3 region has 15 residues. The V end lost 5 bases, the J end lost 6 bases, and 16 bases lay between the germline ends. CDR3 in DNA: TGTGCCAGCAGCGCTGATGGGGCGGTGGATGAAAAACTGTTTTTT. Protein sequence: CASSADGAVDEKLFF.

The CDR3 DNA follows: TGTGCCAGCTCACCACAGGCTAGCGGGAGGGGAGAGACCCAGTACTTC. The encoded protein is CASSPQASGRGETQYF. The chain combines TRBV18 with TRBJ2-5, with TRBD2 identical over 12 bases. CDR1 and CDR2 (germline): KGHSH, LQKENI. The V segment lost 1 base and the J segment 4 bases; nucleotides outside the gene matches: 4. The CDR3 loop spans 16 amino acids.

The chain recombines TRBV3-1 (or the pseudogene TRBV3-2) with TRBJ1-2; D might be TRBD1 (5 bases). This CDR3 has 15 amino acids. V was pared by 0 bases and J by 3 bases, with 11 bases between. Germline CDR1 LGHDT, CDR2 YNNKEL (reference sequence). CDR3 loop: CASSQDLGADYGYTF. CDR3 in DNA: TGTGCCAGCAGCCAAGATCTAGGGGCAGACTATGGCTACACCTTC.

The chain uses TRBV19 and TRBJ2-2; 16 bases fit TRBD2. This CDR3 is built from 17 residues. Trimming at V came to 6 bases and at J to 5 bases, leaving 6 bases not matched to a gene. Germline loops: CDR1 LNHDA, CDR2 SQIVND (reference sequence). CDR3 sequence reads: CASRPGLAGGLTGELFF. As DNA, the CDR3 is TGTGCCAGTAGACCGGGACTAGCGGGGGGGCTGACCGGGGAGCTGTTTTTT.

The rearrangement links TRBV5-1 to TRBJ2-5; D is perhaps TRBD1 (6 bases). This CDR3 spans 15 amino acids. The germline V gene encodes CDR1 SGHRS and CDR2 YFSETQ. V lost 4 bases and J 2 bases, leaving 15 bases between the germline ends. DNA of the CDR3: TGCGCCAGCAGCCAGGGGCTTACAGGGCAAGAGACCCAGTACTTC. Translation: CASSQGLTGQETQYF. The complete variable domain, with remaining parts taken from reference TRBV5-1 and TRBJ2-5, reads KAGVTQTPRYLIKTRGQQVTLSCSPISGHRSVSWYQQTPGQGLQFLFEYFSETQRNKGNFPGRFSGRQFSNSRSEMNVSTLELGDSALYLCASSQGLTGQETQYFGPGTRLLVL.

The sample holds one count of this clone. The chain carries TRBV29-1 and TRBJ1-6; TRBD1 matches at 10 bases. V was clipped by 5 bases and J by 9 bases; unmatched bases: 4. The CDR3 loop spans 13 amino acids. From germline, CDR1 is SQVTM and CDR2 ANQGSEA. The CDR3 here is CSVKTGGGSPLHF. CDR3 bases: TGCAGCGTTAAGACAGGGGGCGGTTCACCCCTCCACTTT.

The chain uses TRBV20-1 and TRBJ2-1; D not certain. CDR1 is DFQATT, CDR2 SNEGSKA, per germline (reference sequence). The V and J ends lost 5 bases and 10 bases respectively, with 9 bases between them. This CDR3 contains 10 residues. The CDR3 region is CSALDGEQFF. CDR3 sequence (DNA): TGCAGTGCTCTAGATGGGGAGCAGTTCTTC.

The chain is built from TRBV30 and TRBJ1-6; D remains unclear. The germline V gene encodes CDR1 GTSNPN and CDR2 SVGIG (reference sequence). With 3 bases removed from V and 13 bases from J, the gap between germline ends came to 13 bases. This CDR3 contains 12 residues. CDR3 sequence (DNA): TGTGCCTGGAGCCCCCCCCGAGGGCCCCTCCACTTT. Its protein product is CAWSPPRGPLHF.

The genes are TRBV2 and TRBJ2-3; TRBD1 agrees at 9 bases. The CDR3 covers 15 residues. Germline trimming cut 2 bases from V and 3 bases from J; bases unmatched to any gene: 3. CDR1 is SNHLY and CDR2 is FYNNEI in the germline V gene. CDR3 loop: CASSESQGATDTQYF. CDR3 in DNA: TGTGCCAGCAGTGAATCACAGGGGGCTACAGATACGCAGTATTTT.

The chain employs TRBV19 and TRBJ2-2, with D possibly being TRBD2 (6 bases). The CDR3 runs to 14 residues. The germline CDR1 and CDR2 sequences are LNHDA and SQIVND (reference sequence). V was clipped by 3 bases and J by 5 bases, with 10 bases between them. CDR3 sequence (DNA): TGTGCCAGTAGTATGCGGGGCCCGACCGGGGAGCTGTTTTTT. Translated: CASSMRGPTGELFF.

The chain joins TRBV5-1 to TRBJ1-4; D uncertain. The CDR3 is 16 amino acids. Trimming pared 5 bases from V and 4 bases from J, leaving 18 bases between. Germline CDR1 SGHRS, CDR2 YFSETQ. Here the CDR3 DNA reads TGCGCCAGCAGTCCCACGGCGTCAGGACTTAATGAAAAACTGTTTTTT. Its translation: CASSPTASGLNEKLFF.

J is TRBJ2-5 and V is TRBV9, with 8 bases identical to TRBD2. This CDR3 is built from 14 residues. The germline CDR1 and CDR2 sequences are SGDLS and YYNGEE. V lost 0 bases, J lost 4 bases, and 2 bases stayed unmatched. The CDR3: CASSVGTSGETQYF. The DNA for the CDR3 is TGTGCCAGCAGCGTAGGTACTAGCGGAGAGACCCAGTACTTC.